This T cell receptor (beta chain) was recovered during a study of cytomegalovirus exposure and HLA in healthy donors. Overall study context: Roughly four fifths of roughly 430 genotyped donors fell in the Caucasian-associated ancestry cluster.

This clone has a handful of counts. Amplification used 60 Vbeta primers and 13 Jbeta primers. Method: immunoSEQ multiplex PCR; TCRdb's copy keeps in-frame clones and lacks some. The table has approximately 120,000 clones, more than 70% seen once. Trimming shortened V by 3 bases and J by 11 bases, and 11 bases separated the two germline ends. CDR1 and CDR2 from the germline V gene are MDHEN and SYDVKM. This CDR3 comprises 13 residues. The sequence came from a woman aged 25 to 39 in good health and CMV-seropositive. The chain combines TRBV28 with TRBJ1-6; D not certain. Specimen: PBMCs. CDR3 in DNA: TGTGCCAGCAGTTTCCAGCGAGGGACACCCCTCCACTTT. Translated, it gives CASSFQRGTPLHF.